Below are 11 T cell receptor beta chains sequenced from a single sample in a study of T-cell reconstitution after alpha-beta-depleted transplantation in children. Preparation of the TCRbeta library used unique molecular identifiers. TCRdb re-called the PCR reads through MiXCR, storing one row per CDR3 protein. Of about 91,000 distinct CDR3 sequences listed, roughly 8.3% were seen once; the top ten hold over 6%. The sequences come from PBMCs from the stem cell graft donor, collected from the stem cell graft. The receptors were sampled from a human donor who donated a stem cell graft to a child with congenital amegakaryocytic thrombocytopenia.

This clonotype was seen many times. This chain uses TRBV28 with TRBJ2-3; D uncertain. The CDR3 extends over 14 amino acids. Germline values: CDR1 MDHEN, CDR2 SYDVKM. V lost 4 bases to trimming and J lost 3 bases, with 11 bases between them. CDR3 sequence: CASSSPGRTDTQYF. Here the CDR3 DNA reads TGTGCCAGCAGTTCACCGGGCCGGACAGATACGCAGTATTTT.

There are many counts of this clonotype. The CDR3 loop reads CASSQDLAQPIGDTQYF. In DNA, the CDR3 is TGCGCCAGCAGCCAAGATCTGGCACAGCCCATAGGGGATACGCAGTATTTT. This chain joins TRBV4-1 and TRBJ2-3; D call uncertain. Looked up from germline, CDR1 is MGHRA and CDR2 is YSYEKL. The CDR3 is made up of 17 amino acids. V gave up 0 bases and J gave up 6 bases, with 19 bases separating them.

This clonotype was picked up many times. This chain uses TRBV20-1 with TRBJ1-1; D gene uncertain. Germline values: CDR1 DFQATT, CDR2 SNEGSKA (reference sequence). The V gene lost 5 bases and the J gene lost 4 bases, with 14 bases spanning the gap. This CDR3 has 13 residues. The chain's CDR3 is CSADNGDSTEAFF. CDR3 sequence (DNA): TGCAGTGCTGATAATGGGGATAGCACTGAAGCTTTCTTT.

About this clonotype itself: A read error may be the cause here, since a much bigger clone is one base away. The chain combines TRBV20-1 with TRBJ2-7; D is unclear. CDR3 size: 11 residues. Germline-derived CDR1 and CDR2 are DFQATT and SNEGSKA (reference sequence). The CDR3 sequence is CSARFNYDQYF. DNA of the CDR3: TGCAGTGCTAGGTTCAACTACGACCAGTACTTC.

This clonotype was recorded at least ten times. V gene TRBV20-1 combines with J gene TRBJ2-3, with a weak D call TRBD1 (5 bases). CDR1 is DFQATT, CDR2 SNEGSKA, per germline (reference sequence). The CDR3 is 15 residues long. V lost 5 bases to trimming and J lost 0 bases, with 15 bases between them. CDR3 loop: CSASPFDRSTDTQYF. The CDR3 DNA is TGCAGTGCTTCCCCCTTCGACAGAAGCACAGATACGCAGTATTTT.

This clonotype was recorded at least ten times. The chain uses TRBV7-2 and TRBJ2-4; the D gene is possibly TRBD1 (6 bases). The CDR3 spans 16 residues. Germline V gene lookup returns CDR1 SGHTA and CDR2 FQGNSA. V was shortened by 5 bases and J by 6 bases, with 20 bases between the two germline ends. Written as DNA, the CDR3 is TGTGCCAGCAGCATTCAATTCCAGGGGTGGGGAAACATTCAGTACTTC. Its protein is CASSIQFQGWGNIQYF. The whole variable domain, remainder taken from reference TRBV7-2 and TRBJ2-4, is GAGVSQSPSNKVTEKGKDVELRCDPISGHTALYWYRQSLGQGLEFLIYFQGNSAPDKSGLPSDRFSAERTGGSVSTLTIQRTQQEDSAVYLCASSIQFQGWGNIQYFGAGTRLSVL.

The chain couples TRBV7-6 to TRBJ1-5; D might be TRBD1 (5 bases). The CDR3 length is 13 residues. V lost 1 base to trimming and J lost 7 bases, with 8 bases between them. Germline-derived CDR1 and CDR2 are SGHVS and FNYEAQ. For the CDR3, the DNA is TGTGCCAGCAGCTTAGAGAGGGGACAGCCCCAGCATTTT. Its protein product is CASSLERGQPQHF.

Concerning this clonotype: The CDR3 does not close with the conserved phenylalanine or tryptophan, likely indicating a read error. The chain couples TRBV5-1 to TRBJ1-1; no reliable D call. This CDR3 is built from 13 residues. Trimming removed 4 bases at V and 1 base at J, with 8 bases between. Per the germline V gene, CDR1 is SGHRS and CDR2 is YFSETQ. The CDR3 DNA sequence: TGCGCCAGCAGCCTGGTGACGAACACTGAAGCTTTCTTG. It specifies CASSLVTNTEAFL.

Ten or more counts support this clonotype. The V gene is TRBV29-1, the J gene TRBJ1-2, with a tentative D call TRBD1 (6 bases). The germline V gene has CDR1 SQVTM and CDR2 ANQGSEA. The CDR3 consists of 14 residues. V lost 5 bases and J 3 bases, leaving 16 bases between the germline ends. Here the CDR3 reads CSVTASRGDYGYTF. In DNA form, the CDR3 reads TGCAGCGTTACGGCCTCCAGGGGCGACTATGGCTACACCTTC. The full variable domain, with the rest looked up from reference TRBV29-1 and TRBJ1-2, is SAVISQKPSRDICQRGTSLTIQCQVDSQVTMMFWYRQQPGQSLTLIATANQGSEATYESGFVIDKFPISRPNLTFSTLTVSNMSPEDSSIYLCSVTASRGDYGYTFGSGTRLTVV.

In its sample, this clonotype was seen many times. The rearrangement links TRBV28 to TRBJ2-7; 7 bases are shared with TRBD2. Germline trimming cut 6 bases from V and 4 bases from J; bases unmatched to any gene: 9. The CDR3 contains 14 residues. Per germline, CDR1 MDHEN and CDR2 SYDVKM. The CDR3 nucleotides are TGTGCCAGCAGCCCCGAGCGGGGTGGGTACGAGCAGTACTTC. Its translation is CASSPERGGYEQYF.

The genes are TRBV29-1 and TRBJ2-3; D gene uncertain. There are 13 residues in the CDR3. Germline-derived CDR1 and CDR2 are SQVTM and ANQGSEA. The V end was cut by 7 bases, the J end by 0 bases, with 11 bases between. The CDR3 region has the DNA TGCAGCGGCCAGAAGACTAGCACAGATACGCAGTATTTT. Translation: CSGQKTSTDTQYF.